This TCR beta chain came from a study of memory CD4+ T cells and cytomegalovirus serostatus. Overall study context: Healthy Belgian adult donors included under ten CMV-positive and 24 CMV-negative people.

Clones were sequenced by immunoSEQ multiplex PCR, and TCRdb holds only the in-frame ones, with some missing. The table shows about 27,000 clones, with roughly three quarters occurring only once. This clone was seen once. Its antigen is currently unknown. V was cut by 3 bases and J by 7 bases, with 10 bases left in between. This CDR3 spans 13 amino acids. Germline assignment: CDR1 MNHNS and CDR2 SASEGT. Findings and caveats of the study: Repertoires predicted CMV serostatus with median bootstrapped AUC of around 0.95. CD4+ memory repertoires contained about two fifths of the 164 reported CMV TCRbeta sequences.

The sort gate was single viable CD3+CD4+CD8-CD45RO+ cells for memory CD4+ T cells. CD4+ T cells were isolated by positive magnetic selection. The sample consisted of memory CD4+ T cells from blood. The sequence was collected from an adult in good health and CMV-seronegative. The chain couples TRBV6-1 to TRBJ1-5; possible D gene TRBD1, 6 bases. The CDR3 DNA reads TGTGCCAGCAGTGAGACCGGGGGCCAGCCCCAGCATTTT. Translation: CASSETGGQPQHF.